Shown below are 10 T cell receptor beta chains from a single sample sequenced in a study of T cells in tumors and immune-related adverse events (TCRdb year 2021). The method was the immunoSEQ multiplex PCR assay. Drawn from immuneACCESS, this table holds only the in-frame rearrangements with V and J called that TCRdb kept. Clones are partly lost; checked studies trace under half to an unresolved V gene and leave the rest unexplained. The sample table holds roughly 24,000 clones, of which about nine tenths were seen once. The ten top clones hold around 1.3% of the sample. The treatment or condition label, as the study defines it: nivolumab (PD-1 blockade) given before sampling. Sequencing used lymph node tissue, obtained from a patient treated with anti-PD-1 therapy. The receptors derive from a female donor with metastatic renal cell carcinoma.

The V and J genes are TRBV5-1 and TRBJ2-7, with TRBD1 matching 9 bases. V was pared by 3 bases and J by 4 bases, with 8 bases of the junction left unmatched. Germline lookup yields CDR1 SGHRS and CDR2 YFSETQ. The CDR3 spans 15 residues. The CDR3 here is CASSSEQGAPYEQYF. CDR3 nucleotide sequence: TGCGCCAGCAGCTCTGAACAGGGGGCGCCATACGAGCAGTACTTC.

The V and J genes are TRBV28 and TRBJ1-1, with 8 bases identical to TRBD1. The CDR3 is 14 amino acids. After removal of 4 bases from V and 10 bases from J, the junction contained 11 bases not matched to a gene. Germline lookup yields CDR1 MDHEN and CDR2 SYDVKM. The CDR3 sequence is CASSYGTGQSGAFF. The CDR3 nucleotides read TGTGCCAGCAGTTACGGGACAGGACAATCGGGAGCTTTCTTT. Variable domain in full (rest from reference TRBV28 and TRBJ1-1): DVKVTQSSRYLVKRTGEKVFLECVQDMDHENMFWYRQDPGLGLRLIYFSYDVKMKEKGDIPEGYSVSREKKERFSLILESASTNQTSMYLCASSYGTGQSGAFFGQGTRLTVV.

The genes are TRBV7-2 and TRBJ1-1; D is uncertain. Germline V gene data show CDR1 as SGHTA and CDR2 as FQGNSA. The CDR3 loop spans 13 amino acids. The V end lost 3 bases, the J end lost 11 bases, and 16 bases lay between the germline ends. CDR3 protein: CASSLGWGVSAFF. For the CDR3, the DNA is TGTGCCAGCAGCTTGGGCTGGGGAGTGAGTGCTTTCTTT.

In this sample, this clone turned up a few times. V and J are TRBV21-1 and TRBJ1-1; the table's TRBD1 call for D was not verified on the DNA. TRBV21-1 is a documented pseudogene. The CDR3 contains 20 residues. CDR3 protein: CASSKGIGRRGQKRNTEAFF. The CDR3 bases are TGTGCCAGCAGCAAAGGAATTGGCAGGAGAGGACAAAAAAGGAACACTGAAGCTTTCTTT.

The chain uses TRBV4-1 and TRBJ2-5; tentative D call: TRBD1 (6 bases). Per germline, CDR1 MGHRA and CDR2 YSYEKL. Trimming stripped 3 bases from V and 5 bases from J, with 19 bases between. CDR3 length: 16 residues. CDR3 DNA: TGCGCCAGCAGCCACCCCACCAAGGACAGTAGGGAGACCCAGTACTTC. It specifies CASSHPTKDSRETQYF.

This rearrangement joins TRBV6-6 to TRBJ1-2, with TRBD1 matching over 9 bases. The germline V gene encodes CDR1 MNHNY and CDR2 SVGAGI (reference sequence). Trimming at V came to 2 bases and at J to 7 bases, leaving 8 bases not matched to a gene. The CDR3 is 15 amino acids. As DNA, the CDR3 is TGTGCCAGCAGTTACCTGGGACAGGGAGGAGGTGGCTACACCTTC. This codes for CASSYLGQGGGGYTF.

This clone has only one observation. CDR3 in amino acids: CVSAAYRDASGYTF. For the CDR3, the DNA is TGTGTCTCGGCCGCGTACAGGGACGCGTCTGGCTACACCTTC. The rearrangement links TRBV2 to TRBJ1-2; TRBD1 might be the D (6 bases). This CDR3 contains 14 residues. Germline V gene lookup returns CDR1 SNHLY and CDR2 FYNNEI.

This clone occurred once. The rearrangement uses TRBV19 and TRBJ2-6; D call uncertain. Per the germline V gene, CDR1 is LNHDA and CDR2 is SQIVND (reference sequence). The CDR3 is made up of 12 amino acids. Trimming removed 6 bases at V and 0 bases at J, with 0 bases between. As DNA, the CDR3 is TGTGCCAGTAGCTCTGGGGCCAACGTCCTGACTTTC. This encodes CASSSGANVLTF.

The table lists this clone with a count of one. The chain joins TRBV7-2 to TRBJ2-7, with a possible D match to TRBD2 (7 bases). Germline CDR1 SGHTA, CDR2 FQGNSA. The V and J ends lost 2 bases and 6 bases respectively, with 11 bases between them. The CDR3 sequence is 13 residues long. The CDR3 spells CASSLTRGGEQYF. The CDR3 nucleotides read TGTGCCAGCAGCTTAACTAGGGGGGGCGAGCAGTACTTC.

The CDR3, as DNA: TGTGCCAGCAGCCCTCGCTTAGGGGCCCCTGAAGCTTTCTTT. Translation gives CASSPRLGAPEAFF. The chain has TRBV9 and TRBJ1-1; D perhaps matches TRBD1 (5 bases). The V end was cut by 4 bases, the J end by 6 bases, with 16 bases between. Per the germline V gene, CDR1 is SGDLS and CDR2 is YYNGEE. The CDR3 has 14 amino acids.